Presented here are 24 T cell receptor beta chains from one specimen sequenced in a study of CD4 and CD8 cells across lung adenocarcinoma regions. TCRdb ran MiXCR on the PCR reads and lists one entry per CDR3 protein. The sample shows 3,500 to 5,000 distinct CDR3 sequences, 45% of them seen only once. The specimen was CD4+ T cells from the margin of a lung tumor. Receptors were obtained from a female donor with lung adenocarcinoma. The CD4 and CD8 labels of this study may be unreliable.

This chain connects TRBV5-8 to TRBJ2-7; D perhaps matches TRBD1 (6 bases). The CDR3 totals 15 residues. V was shortened by 3 bases and J by 3 bases, with 16 bases between the two germline ends. Germline-derived CDR1 and CDR2 are SGHTS and YDEGEE. CDR3 region: CASSWSDRYYYEQYF. The DNA of the CDR3 is TGTGCCAGCAGCTGGTCCGACAGGTACTACTACGAGCAGTACTTC. The full variable domain, its missing parts supplied by reference TRBV5-8 and TRBJ2-7, is EAGVTQSPTHLIKTRGQQATLRCSPISGHTSVYWYQQALGLGLQFLLWYDEGEERNRGNFPPRFSGRQFPNYSSELNVNALELEDSALYLCASSWSDRYYYEQYFGPGTRLTVT.

V and J are TRBV30 and TRBJ2-5; TRBD1 is a possible D gene (6 bases). The J call may be incorrect, as the DNA end agrees better with TRBJ2-7. Germline CDR1 and CDR2: GTSNPN and SVGIG (reference sequence). This CDR3 has 13 amino acids. CDR3 DNA: TGTGCCTGGAGTAGGTACAGGGCGAACGAGCAGTACTTC. As protein: CAWSRYRANEQYF.

This chain connects TRBV7-9 to TRBJ2-5; no firm D call. Per the germline V gene, CDR1 is SEHNR and CDR2 is FQNEAQ (reference sequence). This CDR3 region has 12 residues. Deletions cut 3 bases from V and 4 bases from J, with 6 bases between. The CDR3 DNA sequence: TGTGCCAGCAGCTTGAGTCTAGAGACCCAGTACTTC. Translated: CASSLSLETQYF. Complete variable domain (other parts from reference TRBV7-9 and TRBJ2-5): DTGVSQNPRHKITKRGQNVTFRCDPISEHNRLYWYRQTLGQGPEFLTYFQNEAQLEKSRLLSDRFSAERPKGSFSTLEIQRTEQGDSAMYLCASSLSLETQYFGPGTRLLVL.

This clonotype was detected only once. V gene TRBV6-1 combines with J gene TRBJ2-2, with a weak D call TRBD1 (5 bases). Trimming left V 4 bases short and J 13 bases short, with 19 bases between. CDR3 length: 14 amino acids. Germline loops: CDR1 MNHNS, CDR2 SASEGT. Here the CDR3 reads CASSGGVLTEALFF. The CDR3 DNA reads TGTGCCAGCAGTGGGGGCGTTCTCACCGAGGCGCTGTTTTTT.

This chain joins TRBV11-1 and TRBJ2-1; D possibly matches TRBD1 or TRBD2 (5 bases each). The last part of the DNA fits TRBJ2-7 better; the J call may be wrong. The CDR3 is made up of 16 amino acids. Per the germline V gene, CDR1 is SGHAT and CDR2 is FQDESV (reference sequence). CDR3 sequence: CASSYTWDPNSYEQYF. Here the CDR3 DNA reads TGTGCCAGCAGCTATACATGGGACCCGAACTCCTACGAGCAGTACTTC.

This clonotype is classed as medium-sized. A much more abundant neighbour one base away suggests this may be a read error. V gene TRBV6-5 combines with J gene TRBJ2-5; 16 bases align to TRBD2. Germline V lookup: CDR1 MNHEY, CDR2 SVGAGI. This CDR3 region has 16 residues. Trimming took 2 bases from V and 11 from J; bases not matched to a gene: 8. This CDR3 reads CASSYTGLAGGNEQYF. CDR3 DNA: TGTGCCAGCAGTTACACGGGACTAGCGGGAGGGAATGAGCAGTACTTC.

CDR3 nucleotide sequence: TGCGCCAGCAGCCAATCGCAGACTAGCGGGATTATCGATGAGCAGTTCTTC. Translation: CASSQSQTSGIIDEQFF. The chain links TRBV4-1 to TRBJ2-3; 11 nucleotides line up with TRBD2. The last part of the DNA fits TRBJ2-1 better; the J call may be wrong. The CDR3 totals 17 residues. Germline CDR1 reads MGHRA; CDR2 reads YSYEKL.

The table lists this clonotype with many counts. The genes are TRBV11-3 and TRBJ2-1; 11 bases match TRBD2. The J call could be wrong; TRBJ2-7 is a better fit for the DNA end. The germline gives CDR1 SGHNT, CDR2 YENEEA. CDR3 size: 16 residues. Written as DNA, the CDR3 is TGTGCCAGCTCAATCTGGGTTAGCGGGAGGGCCGATGAGCAGTACTTC. Encoded protein: CASSIWVSGRADEQYF.

This clonotype is medium-sized within its sample. The chain is built from TRBV6-1 and TRBJ1-5, with no clear D. Trimming left V 6 bases short and J 3 bases short, with 9 bases between. This CDR3 contains 13 residues. Germline V gives CDR1 MNHNS, CDR2 SASEGT. CDR3 DNA sequence: TGTGCCAGCAGGGTAGATGCCAATCAGCCCCAGCATTTT. Translation gives CASRVDANQPQHF.

This chain connects TRBV6-5 to TRBJ2-3, with 11 nucleotides matching TRBD2. Germline assignment: CDR1 MNHEY and CDR2 SVGAGI. The CDR3 has 16 amino acids. Trimming at V came to 2 bases and at J to 5 bases, leaving 6 bases not matched to a gene. The DNA for the CDR3 is TGTGCCAGCAGTTACAGGGGACTAGCGGCCAGAGATACGCAGTATTTT. Translating gives CASSYRGLAARDTQYF.

The chain joins TRBV27 to TRBJ2-7; 9 bases map to TRBD1. Germline V gene lookup returns CDR1 MNHEY and CDR2 SMNVEV (reference sequence). CDR3 length: 19 amino acids. V lost 5 bases, J lost 5 bases, and 22 bases stayed unmatched. The CDR3 sequence is CASSRWKVVRDRVFHEQYF. As DNA, the CDR3 is TGTGCCAGCAGTCGGTGGAAAGTTGTGAGGGACAGGGTCTTCCACGAGCAGTACTTC.

By sample fraction, this clonotype is medium-sized. The CDR3 DNA follows: TGTGCCAGCAGTTTATTAGCGGGAGGGCCGGACACCGGGGAGCTGTTTTTT. It is translated as CASSLLAGGPDTGELFF. V and J are TRBV27 and TRBJ2-2; 11 bases are a match to TRBD2. The ends lost 1 base at V and 3 bases at J; junction bases unmatched: 4. Germline-derived CDR1 and CDR2 are MNHEY and SMNVEV (reference sequence). The CDR3 contains 17 residues.

The chain is built from TRBV6-1 and TRBJ1-1, with D perhaps TRBD1 (6 bases). Trimming shortened V by 4 bases and J by 0 bases, and 12 bases separated the two germline ends. This CDR3 is built from 15 residues. Germline CDR1 reads MNHNS; CDR2 reads SASEGT. CDR3 in amino acids: CASSGTASMNTEAFF. CDR3 in DNA: TGTGCCAGCAGTGGGACAGCCTCGATGAACACTGAAGCTTTCTTT.

This clonotype was seen a few times. A read error may explain this, as a much larger clone is one base away. The chain employs TRBV6-1 and TRBJ2-1; a weak D match, TRBD1 (6 bases). Germline CDR1 and CDR2: MNHNS and SASEGT. The CDR3 is 13 residues long. With 6 bases removed from V and 13 bases from J, the gap between germline ends came to 19 bases. CDR3 amino acids: CASSVRGSGTQFF. Written as DNA, the CDR3 is TGTGCCAGCAGCGTCAGGGGTTCGGGGACCCAGTTCTTC.

Comment on this clonotype: Sequence at one end of the junction differs from germline and may be a read error. The chain recombines TRBV7-7 with TRBJ2-1; 9 bases match TRBD2. This CDR3 region has 17 residues. Germline CDR1 and CDR2: SSHAT and FNYEAQ (reference sequence). The CDR3 region is CASSLVYLAGEVYEQFF. The CDR3 region has the DNA TGTGCTAGCAGCTTAGTATACTTAGCGGGAGAGGTCTACGAGCAGTTCTTC.

As to this clonotype: One end of the junction is discordant with germline, which a read error may explain. The rearrangement joins TRBV10-3 to TRBJ2-3; 7 bases map to TRBD2. The CDR3 loop spans 14 amino acids. The germline V gene has CDR1 ENHRY and CDR2 SYGVKD. The CDR3 here is CAGFGRSSKDTQYF. The CDR3 DNA reads TGTGCGGGGTTCGGGAGGAGTTCAAAAGATACGCAGTATTTC.

V and J are TRBV27 and TRBJ2-2; TRBD2 aligns across 10 bases. CDR1 is MNHEY, CDR2 SMNVEV, per germline (reference sequence). The CDR3 length is 14 residues. The V segment lost 6 bases and the J segment 10 bases; nucleotides outside the gene matches: 8. The CDR3 region is CASRMSGGDEELFF. Written as DNA, the CDR3 is TGTGCCAGCAGGATGAGCGGGGGGGATGAGGAGCTGTTTTTT.

This clonotype was seen a handful of times. The chain recombines TRBV12-3 or TRBV12-4 with TRBJ2-3; tentatively, D is TRBD2 (5 bases). The CDR3 spans 13 residues. Trimming cost V 6 bases and J 2 bases, with 9 bases left between them. This CDR3 is CASRGVLTDTQYF. CDR3 nucleotide sequence: TGTGCCAGCAGGGGAGTGCTCACAGATACGCAGTATTTT.

The V and J genes are TRBV11-2 and TRBJ2-2; the D gene is possibly TRBD1 (6 bases). CDR1 SGHAT and CDR2 FQNNGV come from the germline V gene. The germline V and J ends were trimmed by 1 base and 7 bases, with 10 bases remaining between them. The length of the CDR3 is 14 residues. This CDR3 is CASSLVSGVGELFF. The CDR3 bases are TGTGCCAGCAGCTTAGTTTCAGGGGTCGGGGAGCTGTTTTTT.

This clonotype was recorded once. One end of the junction does not line up with germline, which may come from a read error. The rearrangement uses TRBV7-7 and TRBJ2-1; the D gene could be TRBD1 or TRBD2 (6 bases each). Gene TRBJ2-5 matches the end of the DNA better, so the J call may be wrong. The CDR3 runs 14 residues. The germline gives CDR1 SSHAT, CDR2 FNYEAQ (reference sequence). This CDR3 is CASSADGGLETQYF. The DNA of the CDR3 is TGTGCTAGCAGTGCAGATGGGGGGCTGGAGACCCAGTACTTC.

This clonotype ranks as medium-sized (0.01 to 0.1%). This chain uses TRBV12-3 or TRBV12-4 with TRBJ2-3; D ambiguous. The CDR3 extends over 13 amino acids. The V end lost 2 bases, the J end lost 2 bases, and 5 bases lay between the germline ends. The CDR3 region has the DNA TGTGCCAGCAGTTTAAGGGTCACAGATACGCAGTATTTT. The encoded protein is CASSLRVTDTQYF.

The V call is TRBV6-1, the J call TRBJ2-7, with D perhaps matching TRBD1 (5 bases). From germline, CDR1 is MNHNS and CDR2 SASEGT. The CDR3 length is 13 residues. V lost 4 bases, J lost 2 bases, and 9 bases lay in between. The CDR3 DNA sequence: TGTGCCAGCAGTGGGGGCCAGACCTACGAGCAGTACGTC. It encodes CASSGGQTYEQYV.

This clonotype was counted only a few times. This chain links TRBV27 with TRBJ1-2, with unresolved D. Germline CDR1 is MNHEY and CDR2 is SMNVEV (reference sequence). The CDR3 contains 17 residues. Trimming cost V 2 bases and J 0 bases, with 16 bases left between them. The CDR3 DNA reads TGTGCCAGCAGTTTAGAACAGATCACACCAGCTAACTATGGCTACACCTTC. It codes for CASSLEQITPANYGYTF.

For this clonotype: A junction end diverges from the germline sequence, so it may reflect a read error. The chain joins TRBV6-1 to TRBJ2-5; either TRBD1 or TRBD2 may supply D (5 bases each). Per germline, CDR1 MNHNS and CDR2 SASEGT. This CDR3 is built from 15 residues. CDR3 region: CARSYGARDQETQYF. CDR3 DNA: TGTGCCAGGAGTTACGGGGCCCGGGACCAAGAGACCCAGTACTTT.